This entry describes one T cell receptor beta chain. Antigen specificity is unknown. A much larger clone sits a single nucleotide away, making a read error possible. Amplification targeted the TCR beta CDR3 regions, with RNA transcripts as the source material. An opening RT-PCR round employed HTBI primers and preceded a second-round multiplex PCR. TCRdb redid the calling of the multiplex PCR reads with MiXCR, one entry per CDR3 protein. The sample includes over a million distinct CDR3 sequences, about two fifths seen only once; the top ten take around 10%. The data derive from a study of Graves' ophthalmopathy and Graves' hyperthyroidism. Study at large: Researchers classed hyperthyroidism as stable given no ophthalmopathy within 18 months of follow-up. Study-wide results and limits: Blood also contained most of the expanded thyroid clonotypes above 0.001 frequency. The model's ophthalmopathy progression predictions had around 64% sensitivity and 72.22% specificity.

The receptor was isolated from an adult man with Graves' hyperthyroidism. The sequenced material came from peripheral blood or thyroid tissue (not recorded which).

This CDR3 reads CASSVLAGEDQPHHF. The CDR3 DNA is TGTGCCAGCAGCGTACTCGCAGGGGAAGATCAGCCCCACCATTTT. The chain employs TRBV9 and TRBJ1-5; D may be TRBD1 (6 bases). The CDR3 contains 15 residues. CDR1 and CDR2 (germline): SGDLS, YYNGEE. The full variable domain, with the rest looked up from reference TRBV9 and TRBJ1-5, is DSGVTQTPKHLITATGQRVTLRCSPRSGDLSVYWYQQSLDQGLQFLIQYYNGEERAKGNILERFSAQQFPDLHSELNLSSLELGDSALYFCASSVLAGEDQPHHFGDGTRLSIL.